This TCR beta chain was retrieved from a study of cytomegalovirus exposure and HLA in healthy donors. Whereas donors were nominally healthy upon sampling, unrecorded immune exposures were probable. This PCR relied on a set of 60 Vbeta primers and 13 Jbeta primers. Only in-frame clones appear in the TCRdb table, and some are missing; sequencing was by immunoSEQ multiplex PCR. The table lists 150,000 to 200,000 clones, approximately 78% of them singletons. General study results and limits: It was only CMV serostatus that was available as immune exposure information. As was reported, the classifier diagnosed cytomegalovirus status with high specificity and sensitivity. In vitro testing confirmed a few CMV-associated chains as specific for CMV antigens.

On this clone itself: Its target is unknown.

Deletions cut 5 bases from V and 3 bases from J, with 10 bases between. CDR1 and CDR2 (germline): PRHDT, FYEKMQ (reference sequence). CDR3 length: 13 amino acids. What was sequenced was PBMCs. The chain has TRBV13 and TRBJ2-5; D is perhaps TRBD2 (6 bases). The receptor was isolated from a woman between 18 and 29 years old in good health and CMV-seronegative. The CDR3 here is CASSTRREETQYF. The CDR3 DNA sequence: TGTGCCAGCAGCACCAGGAGGGAAGAGACCCAGTACTTC.